This T cell receptor (beta chain) was identified during a study of breast tumors, draining lymph nodes, adjacent tissues. Study-level results: Tumor TCR diversity was below lymph nodes but above nontumor tissue.

Germline V gene data show CDR1 as SQVTM and CDR2 as ANQGSEA. CDR3 length: 15 amino acids. A single record per CDR3 protein comes from TCRdb applying MiXCR to the multiplex PCR reads. The table includes under 250,000 distinct CDR3 sequences, about 30% detected once. Details on this clonotype: Its antigen remains unidentified. An end of the junction does not agree with germline; a read error may underlie this.

Breast cancer patients provided tissue from their axillary draining lymph nodes. This chain links TRBV29-1 with TRBJ2-6, with 8 bases lining up with TRBD2. The sequenced material came from axillary lymph node tissue. The receptor was isolated from a female donor with breast cancer. Some clones in this sample may be carry-over from other donors' samples. This CDR3 is CSVGTPGLGAYVLTF. DNA for the CDR3: TGCAGCGTTGGGACACCGGGACTAGGGGCCTACGTCCTGACTTTC.